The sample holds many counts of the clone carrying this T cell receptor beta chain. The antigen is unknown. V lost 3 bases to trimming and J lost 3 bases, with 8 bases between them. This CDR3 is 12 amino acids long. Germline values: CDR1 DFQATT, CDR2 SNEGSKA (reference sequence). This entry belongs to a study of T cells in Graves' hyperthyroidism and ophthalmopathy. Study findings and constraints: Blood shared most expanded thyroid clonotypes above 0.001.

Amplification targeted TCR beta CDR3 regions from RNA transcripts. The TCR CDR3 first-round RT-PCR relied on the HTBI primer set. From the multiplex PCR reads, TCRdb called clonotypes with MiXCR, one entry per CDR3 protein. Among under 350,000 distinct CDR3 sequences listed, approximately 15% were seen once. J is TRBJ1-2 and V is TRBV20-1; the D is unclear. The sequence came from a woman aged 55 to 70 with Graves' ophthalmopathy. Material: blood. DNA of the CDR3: TGCAGTGCTAGGAACCACGACTATGGCTACACCTTC. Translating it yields CSARNHDYGYTF.